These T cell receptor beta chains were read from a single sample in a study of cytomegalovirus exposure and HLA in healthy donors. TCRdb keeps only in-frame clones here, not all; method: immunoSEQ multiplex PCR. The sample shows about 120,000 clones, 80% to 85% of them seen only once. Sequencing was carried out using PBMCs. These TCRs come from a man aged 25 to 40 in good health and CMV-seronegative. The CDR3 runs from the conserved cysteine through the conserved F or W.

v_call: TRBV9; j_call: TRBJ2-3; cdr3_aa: CASSVTGLAGGYPRTDTQYF
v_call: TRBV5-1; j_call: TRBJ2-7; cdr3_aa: CASSQGGAGYYEQYF
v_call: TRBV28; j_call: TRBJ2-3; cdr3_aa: CASSFRLAGGISTDTQYF
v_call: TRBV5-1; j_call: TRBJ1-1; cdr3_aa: CASGGGAPNTEAFF
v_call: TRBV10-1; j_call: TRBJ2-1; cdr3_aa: CASSERLAGSYNEQFF
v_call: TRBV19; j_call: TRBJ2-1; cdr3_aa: CASSIRQGTYNEQFF
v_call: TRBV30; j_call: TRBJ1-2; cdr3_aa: CAWSESQSLGYGYTF
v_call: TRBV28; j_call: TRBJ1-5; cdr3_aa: CASRLRGGFSNQPQHF
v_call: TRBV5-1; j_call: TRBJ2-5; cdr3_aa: CASSSTSGGQETQYF
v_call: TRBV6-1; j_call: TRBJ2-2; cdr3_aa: CASSPQGSGELFF
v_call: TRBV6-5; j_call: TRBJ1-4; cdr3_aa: CASKTGAWNEKLFF
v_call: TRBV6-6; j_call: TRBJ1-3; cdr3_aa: CASSTSGRGRENTIYF
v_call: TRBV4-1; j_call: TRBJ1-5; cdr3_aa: CASSQERSRNDRSFYSNQPQHF
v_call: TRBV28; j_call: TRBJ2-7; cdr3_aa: CASSLYHSSYEQYF
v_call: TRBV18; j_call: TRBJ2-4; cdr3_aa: CASSLTTAGKNIQYF
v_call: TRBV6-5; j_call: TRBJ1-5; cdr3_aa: CASSRGLNSNQPQHF
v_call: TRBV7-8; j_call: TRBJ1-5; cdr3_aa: CASSFGDSVYQPQHF
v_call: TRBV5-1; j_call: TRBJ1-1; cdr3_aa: CASSFQGNTEAFF
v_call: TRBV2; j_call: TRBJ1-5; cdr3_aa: CASSDLHRNQPQHF
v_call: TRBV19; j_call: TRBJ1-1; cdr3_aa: CASSIPRQGPGTEAFF
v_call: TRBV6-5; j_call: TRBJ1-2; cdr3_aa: CASRKQGSYGYTF
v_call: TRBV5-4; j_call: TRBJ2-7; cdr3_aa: CASSLGQDVSYEQYF
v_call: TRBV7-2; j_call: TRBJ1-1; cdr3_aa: CASSLGGRNTEAFF
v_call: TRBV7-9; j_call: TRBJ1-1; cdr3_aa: CASSLEEGTEAFF
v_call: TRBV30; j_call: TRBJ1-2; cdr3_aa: CAWSGRTKGRGYYYGYTF
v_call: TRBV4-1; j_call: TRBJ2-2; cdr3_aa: CASSLTRNTGELFF
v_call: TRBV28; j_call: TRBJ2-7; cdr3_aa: CASSLALTDPTYEQYF
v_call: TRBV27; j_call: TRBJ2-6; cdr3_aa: CASSAVALPGANGLTF
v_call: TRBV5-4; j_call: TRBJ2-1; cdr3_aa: CASSLAAHTYNEQFF
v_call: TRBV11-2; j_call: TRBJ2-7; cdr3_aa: CASSFGQGSYEQYF
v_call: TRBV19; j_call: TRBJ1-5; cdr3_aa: CASSLQGRTGRGQPQHF
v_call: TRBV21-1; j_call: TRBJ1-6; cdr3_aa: CASSKASGPGF
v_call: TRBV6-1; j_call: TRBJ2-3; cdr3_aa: CASSADGGGSDTQYF
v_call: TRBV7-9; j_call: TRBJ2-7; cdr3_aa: CASSLPFGDRAYEQYF
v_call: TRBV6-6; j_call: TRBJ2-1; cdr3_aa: CASSYGGNEQFF
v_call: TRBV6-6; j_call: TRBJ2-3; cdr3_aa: CASRRLAGGTDTQYF
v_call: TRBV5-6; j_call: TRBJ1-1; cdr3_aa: CASRPTGLSDPEAFF
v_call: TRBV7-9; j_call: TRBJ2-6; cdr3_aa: CSSSMTDTFSGANVLTF
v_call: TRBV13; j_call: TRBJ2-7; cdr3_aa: CASSLVRTGNHEQYF
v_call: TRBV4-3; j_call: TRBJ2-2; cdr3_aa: CASSQDMLAGGHLNTGELFF
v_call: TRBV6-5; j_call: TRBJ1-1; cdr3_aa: CASSYGGPNTEAFF
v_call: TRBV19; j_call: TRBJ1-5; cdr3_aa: CASSPDWQDRGIWLSNQPQHF
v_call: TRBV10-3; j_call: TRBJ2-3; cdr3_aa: CAISATGGGHGTDTQYF
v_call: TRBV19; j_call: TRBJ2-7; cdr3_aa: CASRTDRGEQYF
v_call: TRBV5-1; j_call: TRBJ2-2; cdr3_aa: CASNSEGTGNTGELFF
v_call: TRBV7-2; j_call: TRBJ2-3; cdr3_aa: CASSLLTGTADTQYF
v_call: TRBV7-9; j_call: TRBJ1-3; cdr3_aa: CASSQKRDSGNTIYF